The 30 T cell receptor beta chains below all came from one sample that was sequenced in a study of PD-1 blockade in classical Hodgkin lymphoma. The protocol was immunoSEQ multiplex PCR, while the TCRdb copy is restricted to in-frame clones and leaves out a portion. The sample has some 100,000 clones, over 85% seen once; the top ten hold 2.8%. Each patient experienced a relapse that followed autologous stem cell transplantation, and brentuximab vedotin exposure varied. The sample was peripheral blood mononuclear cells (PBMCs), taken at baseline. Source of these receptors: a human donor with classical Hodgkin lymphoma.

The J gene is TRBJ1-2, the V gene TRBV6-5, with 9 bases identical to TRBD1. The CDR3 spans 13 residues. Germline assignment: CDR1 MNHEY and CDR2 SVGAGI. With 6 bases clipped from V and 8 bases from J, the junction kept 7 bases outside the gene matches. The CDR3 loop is CASSRRTGDGYTF. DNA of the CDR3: TGTGCCAGCAGCCGGAGGACAGGGGACGGCTACACCTTC.

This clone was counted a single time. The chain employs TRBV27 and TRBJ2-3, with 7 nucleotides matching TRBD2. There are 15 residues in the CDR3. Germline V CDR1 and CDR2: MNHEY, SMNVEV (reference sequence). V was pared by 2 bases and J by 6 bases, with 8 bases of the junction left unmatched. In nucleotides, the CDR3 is TGTGCCAGCAGTTTAAAAGGGAGGGAGCGGGATACGCAGTATTTT. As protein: CASSLKGRERDTQYF.

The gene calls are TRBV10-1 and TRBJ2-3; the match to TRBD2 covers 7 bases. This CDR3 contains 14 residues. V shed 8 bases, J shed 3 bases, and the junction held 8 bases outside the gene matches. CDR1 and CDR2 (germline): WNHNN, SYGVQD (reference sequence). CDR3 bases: TGCGCCAGCTCGCCGGGACTAACTACAGATACGCAGTATTTT. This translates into CASSPGLTTDTQYF.

As DNA, the CDR3 is TGTGCCAGCAGTTTATGGAAAGCGCGGGGGGATGAGCAGTTCTTC. It specifies CASSLWKARGDEQFF. The gene calls are TRBV28 and TRBJ2-1; the match to TRBD2 covers 8 bases. With 0 bases clipped from V and 8 bases from J, the junction kept 6 bases outside the gene matches. Per the germline V gene, CDR1 is MDHEN and CDR2 is SYDVKM. The CDR3 totals 15 residues. The full variable domain, its missing parts supplied by reference TRBV28 and TRBJ2-1, is DVKVTQSSRYLVKRTGEKVFLECVQDMDHENMFWYRQDPGLGLRLIYFSYDVKMKEKGDIPEGYSVSREKKERFSLILESASTNQTSMYLCASSLWKARGDEQFFGPGTRLTVL.

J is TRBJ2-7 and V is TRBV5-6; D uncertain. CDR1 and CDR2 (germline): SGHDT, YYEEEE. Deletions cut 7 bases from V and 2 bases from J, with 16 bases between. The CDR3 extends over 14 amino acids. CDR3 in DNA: TGTGCCAGCGGCCGCACAGATCCACCCTACGAGCAGTACTTC. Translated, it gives CASGRTDPPYEQYF.

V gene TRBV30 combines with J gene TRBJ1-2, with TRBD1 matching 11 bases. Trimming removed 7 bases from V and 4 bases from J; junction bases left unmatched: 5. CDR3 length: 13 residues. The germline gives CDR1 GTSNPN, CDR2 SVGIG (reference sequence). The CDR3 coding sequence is TGTGCCTTACGGGACAGGGGGACCTATGGCTACACCTTC. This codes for CALRDRGTYGYTF.

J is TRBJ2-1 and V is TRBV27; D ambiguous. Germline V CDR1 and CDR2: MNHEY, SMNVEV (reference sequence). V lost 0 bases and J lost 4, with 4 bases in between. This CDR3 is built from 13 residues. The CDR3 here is CASSLSSYNEQFF. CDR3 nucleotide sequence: TGTGCCAGCAGTTTATCCTCATACAATGAGCAGTTCTTC.

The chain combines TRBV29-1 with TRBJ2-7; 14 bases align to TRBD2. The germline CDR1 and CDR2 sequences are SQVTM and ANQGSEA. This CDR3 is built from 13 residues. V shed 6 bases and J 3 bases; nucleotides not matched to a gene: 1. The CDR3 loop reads CSVGTSGSYEQYF. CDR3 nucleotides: TGCAGCGTAGGGACTAGCGGGAGCTACGAGCAGTACTTC.

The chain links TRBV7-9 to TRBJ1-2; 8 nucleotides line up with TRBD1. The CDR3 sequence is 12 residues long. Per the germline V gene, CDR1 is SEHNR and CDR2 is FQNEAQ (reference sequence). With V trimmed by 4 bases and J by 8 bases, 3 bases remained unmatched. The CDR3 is CASSSQGGGYTF. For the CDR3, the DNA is TGTGCCAGCAGCTCACAGGGGGGCGGCTACACCTTC.

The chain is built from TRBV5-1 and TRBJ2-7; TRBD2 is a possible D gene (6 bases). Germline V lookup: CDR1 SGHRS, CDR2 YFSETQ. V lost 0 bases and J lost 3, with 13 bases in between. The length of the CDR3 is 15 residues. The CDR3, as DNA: TGCGCCAGCAGCTTGGTGGTCGGGGGTAACTACGAGCAGTACTTC. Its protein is CASSLVVGGNYEQYF.

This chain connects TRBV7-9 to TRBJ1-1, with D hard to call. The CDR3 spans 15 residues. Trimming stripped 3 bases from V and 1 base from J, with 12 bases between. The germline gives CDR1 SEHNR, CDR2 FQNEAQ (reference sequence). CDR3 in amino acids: CASSFSSGPNTEAFF. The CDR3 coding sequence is TGTGCCAGCAGCTTTTCGTCAGGACCGAACACTGAAGCTTTCTTT.

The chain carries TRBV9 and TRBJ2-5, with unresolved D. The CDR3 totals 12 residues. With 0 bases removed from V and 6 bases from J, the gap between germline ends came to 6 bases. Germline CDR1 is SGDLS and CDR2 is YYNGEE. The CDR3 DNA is TGTGCCAGCAGCGTAGATTGGAAGACCCAGTACTTC. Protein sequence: CASSVDWKTQYF.

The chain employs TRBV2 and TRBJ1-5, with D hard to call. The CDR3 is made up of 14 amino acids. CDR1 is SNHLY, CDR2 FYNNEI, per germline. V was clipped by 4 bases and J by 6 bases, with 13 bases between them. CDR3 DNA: TGTGCCAGCAGTGGCCATTCCGCATCTCAGCCCCAGCATTTT. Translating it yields CASSGHSASQPQHF. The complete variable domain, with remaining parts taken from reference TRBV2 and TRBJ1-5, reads EPEVTQTPSHQVTQMGQEVILRCVPISNHLYFYWYRQILGQKVEFLVSFYNNEISEKSEIFDDQFSVERPDGSNFTLKIRSTKLEDSAMYFCASSGHSASQPQHFGDGTRLSIL.

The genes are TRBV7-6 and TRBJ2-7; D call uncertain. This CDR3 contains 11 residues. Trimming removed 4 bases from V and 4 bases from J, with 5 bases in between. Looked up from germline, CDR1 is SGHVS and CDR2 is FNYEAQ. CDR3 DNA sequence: TGTGCCAGCAGCTCCTTATACGAGCAGTACTTC. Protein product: CASSSLYEQYF.

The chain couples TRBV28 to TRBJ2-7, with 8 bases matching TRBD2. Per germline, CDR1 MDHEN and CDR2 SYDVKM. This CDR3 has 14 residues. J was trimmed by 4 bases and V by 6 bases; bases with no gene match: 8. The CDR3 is CASRLSGSLYEQYF. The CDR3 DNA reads TGTGCCAGCAGGCTCAGCGGGAGTCTGTACGAGCAGTACTTC.

The CDR3 nucleotides read TGCGCCAGCAGCCAAGGTGGGACCATAAGGCAGTACTTC. Translation gives CASSQGGTIRQYF. The chain has TRBV4-1 and TRBJ2-7; D might be TRBD1 or TRBD2, each matching 5 bases. CDR3 size: 13 residues. V was cut by 1 base and J by 9 bases, with 13 bases left in between. Germline assignment: CDR1 MGHRA and CDR2 YSYEKL.

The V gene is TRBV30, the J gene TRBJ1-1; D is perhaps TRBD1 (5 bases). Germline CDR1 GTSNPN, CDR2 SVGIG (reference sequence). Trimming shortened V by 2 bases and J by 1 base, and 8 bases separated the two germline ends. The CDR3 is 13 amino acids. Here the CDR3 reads CAWSITGNTEAFF. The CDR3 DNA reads TGTGCCTGGAGTATAACAGGGAACACTGAAGCTTTCTTT.

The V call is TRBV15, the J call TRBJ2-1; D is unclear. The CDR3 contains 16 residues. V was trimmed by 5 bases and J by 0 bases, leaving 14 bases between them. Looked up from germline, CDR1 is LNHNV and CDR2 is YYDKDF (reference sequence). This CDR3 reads CATSARLGSSYNEQFF. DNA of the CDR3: TGTGCCACCAGCGCCAGACTGGGGTCCTCCTACAATGAGCAGTTCTTC.

The CDR3 sequence is CASSIGQGLALAKNIQYF. For the CDR3, the DNA is TGTGCCAGTAGTATCGGCCAGGGGCTCGCCCTAGCCAAAAACATTCAGTACTTC. V is TRBV19 and J is TRBJ2-4; a possible D gene is TRBD1 (6 bases). CDR1 and CDR2 (germline): LNHDA, SQIVND (reference sequence). This CDR3 spans 18 amino acids. Trimming shortened V by 3 bases and J by 0 bases, and 18 bases separated the two germline ends.

In DNA, the CDR3 is TGTGCCAGCAGCGTAGCCACGACAAATACTGGACTAGGGGGGAATAATGCCGGGGAGCTGTTTTTT. The encoded protein is CASSVATTNTGLGGNNAGELFF. The chain combines TRBV9 with TRBJ2-2; possible D gene TRBD2, 7 bases. The germline V gene encodes CDR1 SGDLS and CDR2 YYNGEE. The V end was cut by 0 bases, the J end by 6 bases, with 33 bases between. This CDR3 has 22 amino acids.

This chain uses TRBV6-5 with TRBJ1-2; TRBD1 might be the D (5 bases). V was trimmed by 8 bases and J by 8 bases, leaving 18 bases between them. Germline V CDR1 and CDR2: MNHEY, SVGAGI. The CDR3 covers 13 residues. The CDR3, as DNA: TGTGCCAGCGCTTATCGGCAGGGTATAGGCTACACCTTC. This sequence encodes CASAYRQGIGYTF.

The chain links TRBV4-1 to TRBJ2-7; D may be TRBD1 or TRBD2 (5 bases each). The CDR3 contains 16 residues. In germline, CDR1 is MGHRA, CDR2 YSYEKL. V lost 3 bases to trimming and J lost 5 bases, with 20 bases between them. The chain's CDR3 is CASSQGPRDGSHEQYF. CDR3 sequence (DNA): TGCGCCAGCAGCCAGGGCCCCCGGGACGGATCACACGAGCAGTACTTC.

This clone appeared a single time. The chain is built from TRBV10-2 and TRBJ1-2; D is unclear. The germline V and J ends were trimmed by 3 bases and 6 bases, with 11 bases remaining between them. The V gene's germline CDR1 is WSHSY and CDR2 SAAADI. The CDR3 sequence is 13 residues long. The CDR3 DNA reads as TGCGCCAGCAGTGAAGGGATCGGAGATGGCTACACCTTC. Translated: CASSEGIGDGYTF.

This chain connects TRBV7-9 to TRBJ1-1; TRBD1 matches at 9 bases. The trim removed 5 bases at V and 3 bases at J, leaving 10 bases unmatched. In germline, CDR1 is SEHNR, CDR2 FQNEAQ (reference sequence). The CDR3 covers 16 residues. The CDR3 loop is CASSRQQGANDTEAFF. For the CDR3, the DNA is TGTGCCAGCAGCCGACAACAGGGGGCTAATGACACTGAAGCTTTCTTT. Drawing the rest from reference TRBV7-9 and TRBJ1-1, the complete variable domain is DTGVSQNPRHKITKRGQNVTFRCDPISEHNRLYWYRQTLGQGPEFLTYFQNEAQLEKSRLLSDRFSAERPKGSFSTLEIQRTEQGDSAMYLCASSRQQGANDTEAFFGQGTRLTVV.

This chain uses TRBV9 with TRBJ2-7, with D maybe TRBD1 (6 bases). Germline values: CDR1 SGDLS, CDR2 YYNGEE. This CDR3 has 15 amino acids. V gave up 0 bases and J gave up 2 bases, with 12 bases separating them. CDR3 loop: CASSVATGPTYEQYF. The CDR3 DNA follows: TGTGCCAGCAGCGTAGCGACAGGCCCAACCTACGAGCAGTACTTC.

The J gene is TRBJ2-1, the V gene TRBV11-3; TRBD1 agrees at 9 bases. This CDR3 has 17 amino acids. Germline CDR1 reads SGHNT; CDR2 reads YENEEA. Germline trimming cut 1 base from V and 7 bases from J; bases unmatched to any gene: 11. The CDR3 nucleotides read TGTGCCAGCAGCTTAGGGGTATCCTGGGACAGGGTGAATGAGCAGTTCTTC. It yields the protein CASSLGVSWDRVNEQFF.

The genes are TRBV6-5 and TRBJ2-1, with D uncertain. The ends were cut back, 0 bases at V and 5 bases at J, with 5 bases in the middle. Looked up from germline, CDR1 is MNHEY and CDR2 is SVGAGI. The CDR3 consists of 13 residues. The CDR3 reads CASSYSGDNEQFF. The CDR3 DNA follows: TGTGCCAGCAGTTACTCAGGCGACAATGAGCAGTTCTTC.

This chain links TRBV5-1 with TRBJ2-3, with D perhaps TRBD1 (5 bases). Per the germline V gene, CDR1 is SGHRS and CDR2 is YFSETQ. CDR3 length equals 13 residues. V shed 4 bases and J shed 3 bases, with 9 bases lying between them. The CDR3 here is CASSQGDTDTQYF. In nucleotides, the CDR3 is TGCGCCAGCAGCCAGGGCGATACAGATACGCAGTATTTT.

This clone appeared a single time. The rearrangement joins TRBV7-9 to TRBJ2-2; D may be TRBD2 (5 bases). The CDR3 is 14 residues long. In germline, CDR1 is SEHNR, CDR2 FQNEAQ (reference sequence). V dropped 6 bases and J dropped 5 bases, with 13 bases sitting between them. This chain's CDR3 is CASRPPGNTGELFF. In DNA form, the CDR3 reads TGTGCCAGCAGGCCCCCGGGAAATACCGGGGAGCTGTTTTTT.

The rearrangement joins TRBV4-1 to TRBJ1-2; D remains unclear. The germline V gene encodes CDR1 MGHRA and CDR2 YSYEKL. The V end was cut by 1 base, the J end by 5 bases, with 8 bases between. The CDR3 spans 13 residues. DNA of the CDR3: TGCGCCAGCAGCCAAGCCGGCGTTTATGGCTACACCTTC. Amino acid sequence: CASSQAGVYGYTF.